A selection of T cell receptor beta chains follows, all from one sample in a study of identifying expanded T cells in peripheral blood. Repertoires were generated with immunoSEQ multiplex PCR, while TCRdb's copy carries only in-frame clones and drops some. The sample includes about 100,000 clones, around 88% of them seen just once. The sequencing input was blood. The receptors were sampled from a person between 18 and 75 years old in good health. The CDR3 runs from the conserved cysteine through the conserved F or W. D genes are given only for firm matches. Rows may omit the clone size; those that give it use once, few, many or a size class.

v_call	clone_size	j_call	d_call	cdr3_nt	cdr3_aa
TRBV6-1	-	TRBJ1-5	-	TGTGCCAGCAGTGGTTCAGGGGTCAGACAGCCCCAGCATTTT	CASSGSGVRQPQHF
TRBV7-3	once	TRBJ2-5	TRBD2	TGTGCCAGCAGCCTCCAGCGGGGGGAGACCCAGTACTTC	CASSLQRGETQYF
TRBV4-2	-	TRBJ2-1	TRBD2	TGTGCCAGCAGCCCAGAAAGCGGGAGGGCTCAGAATGAGCAGTTCTTC	CASSPESGRAQNEQFF
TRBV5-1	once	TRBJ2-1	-	TGCGCCAGCTCCGTGGACTACAATGAGCAGTTCTTC	CASSVDYNEQFF
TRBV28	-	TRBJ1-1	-	TGTGCCAGCAGTTTAGTGAGGAGTGAAGCTTTCTTT	CASSLVRSEAFF
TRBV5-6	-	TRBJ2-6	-	TGTGCCAGCAGCTTTACTAGCTCTGGGGCCAACGTCCTGACTTTC	CASSFTSSGANVLTF
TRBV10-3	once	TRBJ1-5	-	TGTGCCATCAGTGAGGAGCAGAATCAGCCCCAGCATTTT	CAISEEQNQPQHF
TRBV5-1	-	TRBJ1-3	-	TGCGCCAGCAGCTTGGAATGGTCCGGTCCTGGAAACACCATATATTTT	CASSLEWSGPGNTIYF
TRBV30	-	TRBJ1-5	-	TGTGCCTGGAGTGTAAGGACAAAAGACAATCAGCCCCAGCATTTT	CAWSVRTKDNQPQHF
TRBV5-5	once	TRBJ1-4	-	TGTGCCAGCAGCTTGGTAGGGACTAATGAAAAACTGTTTTTT	CASSLVGTNEKLFF
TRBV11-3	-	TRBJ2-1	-	TGTGCCAGCAGCTTAGGGCCGGCGGGAAATGAGCAGTTCTTC	CASSLGPAGNEQFF
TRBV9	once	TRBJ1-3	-	TGTGCCAGCAGCCCCCTCGTTGGAAACACCATATATTTT	CASSPLVGNTIYF
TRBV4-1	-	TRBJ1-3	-	TGCGCCAGCAGCCAAGTAACAGCTGGAAACACCATATATTTT	CASSQVTAGNTIYF
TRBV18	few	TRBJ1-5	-	TGTGCCAGCTCCTCTGGGCAGGGTGTGAATCAGCCCCAGCATTTT	CASSSGQGVNQPQHF